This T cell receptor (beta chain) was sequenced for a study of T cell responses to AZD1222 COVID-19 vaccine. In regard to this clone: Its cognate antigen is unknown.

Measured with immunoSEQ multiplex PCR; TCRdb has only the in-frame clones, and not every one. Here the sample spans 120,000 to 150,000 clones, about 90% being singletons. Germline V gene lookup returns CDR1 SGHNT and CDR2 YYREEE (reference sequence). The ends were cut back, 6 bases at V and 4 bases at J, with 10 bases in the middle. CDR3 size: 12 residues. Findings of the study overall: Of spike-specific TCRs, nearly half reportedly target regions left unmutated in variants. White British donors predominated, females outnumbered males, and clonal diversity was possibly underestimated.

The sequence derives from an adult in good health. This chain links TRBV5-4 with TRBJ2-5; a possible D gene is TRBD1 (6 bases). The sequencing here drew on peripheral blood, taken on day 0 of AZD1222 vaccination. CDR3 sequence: CASTGVGETQYF. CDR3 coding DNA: TGTGCCAGCACAGGGGTTGGAGAGACCCAGTACTTC. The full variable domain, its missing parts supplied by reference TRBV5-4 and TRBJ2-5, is ETGVTQSPTHLIKTRGQQVTLRCSSQSGHNTVSWYQQALGQGPQFIFQYYREEENGRGNFPPRFSGLQFPNYSSELNVNALELDDSALYLCASTGVGETQYFGPGTRLLVL.